The clone carrying this T cell receptor beta chain was counted between two and nine times. It was cDNA, reverse transcribed from extracted RNA, that served as the sequencing template. TCRdb's table, derived via immunoSEQ multiplex PCR, lists solely in-frame clones and lacks some. The sample records roughly 280,000 clones, roughly 60% being singletons. The data are from a study of CD8+ T cells in alopecia areata. The CDR3 loop spans 12 amino acids. Germline CDR1 is MNHEY and CDR2 is SMNVEV (reference sequence). Trimming removed 0 bases at V and 8 bases at J, with 7 bases between. Regarding treatment: oral pan-JAK inhibitor, 5-10 mg twice daily.

Sequencing used CD4+ T cells sorted from blood, obtained around week 52, from a patient treated with tofacitinib. The sequence derives from a human donor with alopecia areata. The chain carries TRBV27 and TRBJ1-2; D uncertain. CDR3 loop: CASSLSGRGYTF. CDR3 DNA: TGTGCCAGCAGTTTATCAGGGCGGGGCTACACCTTC.